Presented here are 6 T cell receptor beta chains from one specimen sequenced in a study of blood T cell repertoires in COVID-19. Only in-frame clones appear in the TCRdb table, and some are missing; sequencing was by immunoSEQ multiplex PCR. The sample records 130,000 or so clones, 88% being singletons. Sequencing was done on a sample of peripheral blood. Receptors originate from a man between 65 and 85 years old with active COVID-19.

The gene calls are TRBV6-5 and TRBJ2-5; 11 nucleotides line up with TRBD2. Losses at the gene ends were 10 bases for V and 5 bases for J; bases not matched to a gene: 9. In germline, CDR1 is MNHEY, CDR2 SVGAGI. This CDR3 has 14 amino acids. The CDR3 bases are TGTGCCATTTGGACTAGCGGGTTTTGGGAGACCCAGTACTTC. Translated, it gives CAIWTSGFWETQYF.

The rearrangement uses TRBV11-2 and TRBJ1-1; 7 bases line up with TRBD1. Germline CDR1 and CDR2: SGHAT and FQNNGV. The CDR3 has 16 residues. Trimming removed 5 bases from V and 0 bases from J; junction bases left unmatched: 9. DNA for the CDR3: TGTGCCAGCAGCACGCCCCCGACAGGGATGAACACTGAAGCTTTCTTT. It encodes CASSTPPTGMNTEAFF.

The rearrangement joins TRBV19 to TRBJ2-1; no clear D. The ends were cut back, 7 bases at V and 4 bases at J, with 11 bases in the middle. This CDR3 contains 13 residues. CDR1 is LNHDA and CDR2 is SQIVND in the germline V gene (reference sequence). The CDR3 loop is CASTMTGYNEQFF. CDR3 nucleotide sequence: TGTGCCAGTACTATGACTGGATACAATGAGCAGTTCTTC.

This clone came up once. V gene TRBV18 combines with J gene TRBJ2-7, with 8 bases aligning to TRBD1. Per germline, CDR1 KGHSH and CDR2 LQKENI. The CDR3 totals 13 residues. V lost 5 bases, J lost 3 bases, and 3 bases stayed unmatched. CDR3 coding DNA: TGTGCCAGCTCATCGGACAGGGACTACGAGCAGTACTTC. Translation gives CASSSDRDYEQYF.

For the CDR3, the DNA is TGTGCCAGTAGTATGGAAGGGGCCGGCGAGCAGTACTTC. Translation gives CASSMEGAGEQYF. The chain combines TRBV19 with TRBJ2-7; the D gene is possibly TRBD1 (5 bases). Germline values: CDR1 LNHDA, CDR2 SQIVND (reference sequence). V lost 3 bases and J lost 6, with 12 bases in between. The CDR3 covers 13 residues.

This chain joins TRBV7-8 and TRBJ1-6, with D possibly matching TRBD1 (5 bases). Germline values: CDR1 SGHVS, CDR2 FQNEAQ. V was shortened by 5 bases and J by 5 bases, with 16 bases between the two germline ends. The CDR3 runs 16 residues. The CDR3 bases are TGTGCCAGCAGCCCCTCTTTAGGGGCTAATAATTCACCCCTCCACTTT. The encoded protein is CASSPSLGANNSPLHF.